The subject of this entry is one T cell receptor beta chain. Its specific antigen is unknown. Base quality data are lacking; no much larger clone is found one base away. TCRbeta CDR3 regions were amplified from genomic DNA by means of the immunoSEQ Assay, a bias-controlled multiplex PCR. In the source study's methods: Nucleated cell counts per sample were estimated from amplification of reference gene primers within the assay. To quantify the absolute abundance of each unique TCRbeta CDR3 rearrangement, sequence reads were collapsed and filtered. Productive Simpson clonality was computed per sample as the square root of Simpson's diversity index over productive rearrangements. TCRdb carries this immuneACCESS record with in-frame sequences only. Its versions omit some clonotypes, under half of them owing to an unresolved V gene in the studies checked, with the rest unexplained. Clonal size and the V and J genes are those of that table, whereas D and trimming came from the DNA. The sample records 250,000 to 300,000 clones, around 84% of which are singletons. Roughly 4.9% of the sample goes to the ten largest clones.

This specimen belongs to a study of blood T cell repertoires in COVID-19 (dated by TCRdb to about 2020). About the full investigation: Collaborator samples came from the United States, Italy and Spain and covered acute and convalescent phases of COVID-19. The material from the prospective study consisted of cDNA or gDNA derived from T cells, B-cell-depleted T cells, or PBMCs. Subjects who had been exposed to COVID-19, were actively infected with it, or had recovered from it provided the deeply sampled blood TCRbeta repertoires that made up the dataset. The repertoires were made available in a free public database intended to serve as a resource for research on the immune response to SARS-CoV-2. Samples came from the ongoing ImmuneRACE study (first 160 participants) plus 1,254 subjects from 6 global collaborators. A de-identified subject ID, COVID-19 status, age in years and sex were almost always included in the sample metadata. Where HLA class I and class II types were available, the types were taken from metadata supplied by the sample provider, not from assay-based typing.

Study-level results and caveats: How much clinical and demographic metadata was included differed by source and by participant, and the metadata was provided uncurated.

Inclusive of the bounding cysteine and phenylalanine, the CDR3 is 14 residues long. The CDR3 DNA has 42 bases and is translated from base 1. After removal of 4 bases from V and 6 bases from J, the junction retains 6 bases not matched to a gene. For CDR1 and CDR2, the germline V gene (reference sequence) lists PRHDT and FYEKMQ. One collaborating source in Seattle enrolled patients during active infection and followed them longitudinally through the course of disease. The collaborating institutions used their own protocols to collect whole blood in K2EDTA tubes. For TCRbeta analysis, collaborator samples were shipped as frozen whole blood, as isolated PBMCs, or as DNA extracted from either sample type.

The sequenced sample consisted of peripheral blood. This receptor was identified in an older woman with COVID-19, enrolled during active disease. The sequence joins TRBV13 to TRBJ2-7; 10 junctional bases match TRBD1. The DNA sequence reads TGTGCCAGCAGCTACGGCGGGACAGGGGTCGAGCAGTACTTC. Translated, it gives CASSYGGTGVEQYF.